These T cell receptor beta chains were read from a single sample in a study of cytomegalovirus exposure and HLA in healthy donors. Repertoires were generated with immunoSEQ multiplex PCR, while TCRdb's copy carries only in-frame clones and drops some. The sample shows approximately 170,000 clones, over 80% of them seen only once. Material for sequencing was PBMCs. The source of these receptors is a boy aged 2 to 9 in good health and CMV-seronegative. Both conserved end residues are part of each CDR3. D genes are given only for firm matches. Not all rows give a size; the values are once, few, many and, for expanded clones, a class.

V gene	clone size	D gene	J gene	CDR3 DNA	CDR3 protein
TRBV6-5	NA	NA	TRBJ1-1	TGTGCCAGCAGGTTGTCTCTGAACACTGAAGCTTTCTTT	CASRLSLNTEAFF
TRBV14	NA	TRBD1	TRBJ1-2	TGTGCCAGCAGCCAAGAATCACCCGGGACAGGCTATGGCTACACCTTC	CASSQESPGTGYGYTF
TRBV7-2	few	TRBD2	TRBJ2-7	TGTGCCAGCAGCCACACTAGCGGGGGCTACGAGCAGTACTTC	CASSHTSGGYEQYF
TRBV30	NA	TRBD2	TRBJ2-5	TGTGCCTTTTTAGCGGGGGGGGGAGAGACCCAGTACTTC	CAFLAGGGETQYF
TRBV18	NA	NA	TRBJ2-3	TGTGCCAGCTCGCTCGGTGATGGAGAGGAAGGAGATACGCAGTATTTT	CASSLGDGEEGDTQYF
TRBV29-1	once	NA	TRBJ1-4	TGCAGCGTTGAAGTTGCCGAGGCGGGACTTAATGAAAAACTGTTTTTT	CSVEVAEAGLNEKLFF
TRBV5-6	NA	TRBD1	TRBJ1-2	TGTGCCTCTTCATGGGACAGGGCGAATGGCTACACCTTC	CASSWDRANGYTF
TRBV5-6	NA	TRBD2	TRBJ2-3	TGTGCCAGCAGCCGGACTAGCGGGAGAGGGGGCACAGATACGCAGTATTTT	CASSRTSGRGGTDTQYF
TRBV11-2	NA	TRBD2	TRBJ2-1	TGTGCCAGCAGCTTATCCAGCGGGGCGATCTACAATGAGCAGTTCTTC	CASSLSSGAIYNEQFF
TRBV27	NA	NA	TRBJ1-5	TGTGCCAGCAGTTCTCTTAGCAATCAGCCCCAGCATTTT	CASSSLSNQPQHF
TRBV6-5	NA	NA	TRBJ2-1	TGTGCCAGCAGCATAGGCGGCCGGTTCTCTGAGCAGTTCTTC	CASSIGGRFSEQFF
TRBV30	NA	TRBD1	TRBJ1-1	TGTGCCTGGACAGGGGGTCTGAACACTGAAGCTTTCTTT	CAWTGGLNTEAFF
TRBV18	NA	NA	TRBJ1-2	TGTGCCAGCTCACCGAACAGGTTGAGAGAGGTGGGCTACACCTTC	CASSPNRLREVGYTF
TRBV27	NA	NA	TRBJ2-5	TGTGCCAGTGGGGCGGGGGCAGTGGAGACCCAGTACTTC	CASGAGAVETQYF
TRBV5-4	NA	NA	TRBJ2-3	TGTGCCAGCAGCACCCGGGACAAGTTTTACACAGATACGCAGTATTTT	CASSTRDKFYTDTQYF
TRBV9	few	TRBD1	TRBJ2-2	TGTGCCAGCAGCGTAGCTGAACAGGGGGCCTACGGGGAGCTGTTTTTT	CASSVAEQGAYGELFF
TRBV30	NA	NA	TRBJ2-2	TGTGCCTGGAGTTTTAGCGCCGGGAAGCTGTTTTTT	CAWSFSAGKLFF
TRBV11-2	NA	NA	TRBJ2-1	TGTGCCAGCAGCCAGCTAGCCGATGAGCAGTTCTTC	CASSQLADEQFF
TRBV15	NA	NA	TRBJ1-2	TGTGCCACCAGCAGAGTAGCAGGGAACTATGGCTACACCTTC	CATSRVAGNYGYTF
TRBV2	NA	NA	TRBJ2-2	TGTGCCAGCAGTGAAGAGACTCCAAACACCGGGGAGCTGTTTTTT	CASSEETPNTGELFF
TRBV15	NA	NA	TRBJ1-1	TGTGCCACCAGCGCGATGCTGAACACTGAAGCTTTCTTT	CATSAMLNTEAFF
TRBV4-3	NA	NA	TRBJ1-5	TGCGCCAGCAGCCAAGCGGTGGTTAGCAATCAGCCCCAGCATTTT	CASSQAVVSNQPQHF
TRBV15	NA	TRBD1	TRBJ1-2	TGTGCCACCAGTTGGGACAGGGTAGGTGGCTACACCTTC	CATSWDRVGGYTF
TRBV27	NA	NA	TRBJ1-1	TGTGCCAGCAGTCCCTCGTTTGGAGGGTGGAACACTGAAGCTTTCTTT	CASSPSFGGWNTEAFF
TRBV27	NA	NA	TRBJ2-7	TGTGCCAGCAGTCCCCGAGGAGGGGGCATCGGCGAGCAGTACTTC	CASSPRGGGIGEQYF
TRBV7-9	few	TRBD2	TRBJ2-1	TGTGCCAGCAGCTTCCTACCCGGGACTAGCGGGAGTAGAAATGAGCAGTTCTTC	CASSFLPGTSGSRNEQFF
TRBV30	NA	TRBD1	TRBJ2-2	TGTGCCTGGAGTCGCCACGGACAGGGCGAGTACACCGGGGAGCTGTTTTTT	CAWSRHGQGEYTGELFF
TRBV12-5	NA	NA	TRBJ1-3	TGTGCTAGTGATGATGGGGGACTAAACACCATATATTTT	CASDDGGLNTIYF
TRBV7-4	NA	TRBD2	TRBJ2-1	TGTGCCAGCAGCTTAGGACTAGCGGCATACAATGAGCAGTTCTTC	CASSLGLAAYNEQFF
TRBV28	NA	NA	TRBJ2-3	TGTGCCAGCCGCGGCGGGTTTAGCACAGATACGCAGTATTTT	CASRGGFSTDTQYF
TRBV4-1	NA	NA	TRBJ2-3	TGCGCCAGCAGCCAAGTTACAAGCACAGATACGCAGTATTTT	CASSQVTSTDTQYF
TRBV4-3	NA	NA	TRBJ1-1	TGCGCCAGCAGCCAAGGATGGGGGACACTGAACACTGAAGCTTTCTTT	CASSQGWGTLNTEAFF
TRBV27	NA	TRBD1	TRBJ1-4	TGTGCCAGCAGTTTAGTTCCGGGACAGGCTGAATTTGGCGAACTGTTTTTT	CASSLVPGQAEFGELFF
TRBV5-1	NA	TRBD2	TRBJ2-3	TGCGCCAGCAGCTTTGGACTAGCGGGAGACACAGATACGCAGTATTTT	CASSFGLAGDTDTQYF
TRBV21-1	NA	NA	TRBJ1-1	TGTGCCAGCAGCCCTCTTTTCGGGGAGCCTATGAACACTGAAGCTTTCTTT	CASSPLFGEPMNTEAFF
TRBV9	NA	TRBD1	TRBJ2-5	TGTGCCAGCAGCGTAGGAGGGGACAGCCAAGAGACCCAGTACTTC	CASSVGGDSQETQYF
TRBV5-4	NA	NA	TRBJ2-7	TGTGCCAGCAGCTTGACAGGCTCCTACGAGCAGTACTTC	CASSLTGSYEQYF
TRBV6-6	once	NA	TRBJ1-1	TGTGCCAGCAGTTACTCTTCCCCAGCTGAAGCTTTCTTT	CASSYSSPAEAFF
TRBV5-5	NA	NA	TRBJ1-6	TGTGCCAGCAGGGACACTTTTCGCCCCTATAATTCACCCCTCCACTTT	CASRDTFRPYNSPLHF